This T cell receptor (beta chain) emerged from a study of shared clonotypes between healthy human individuals. Across the study: Each donor's CD8 memory used one plate, CD8 naive two, each CD4 subset three.

The CDR3 has 16 residues. Per germline, CDR1 SEHNR and CDR2 FQNEAQ (reference sequence). Losses at the gene ends were 5 bases for V and 6 bases for J; bases not matched to a gene: 12. Terminally differentiated effector memory CD45RA+ cells were left out of the naive CD8 fraction, which was CD45RO-negative and positively selected for CCR7. Assay used: immunoSEQ multiplex PCR; TCRdb lists only in-frame clones, some missing. The sample holds about 1,900,000 clones, over 85% seen once. The gene calls are TRBV7-9 and TRBJ1-4, with 7 nucleotides matching TRBD1. Sequencing used naive CD8+ T cells sorted from blood. The clonotype originates from a man aged 18 to 29 in good health. CDR3 DNA: TGTGCCAGCAGCGCCCGTCTACACCAGGGGGATGAAAAACTGTTTTTT. This encodes CASSARLHQGDEKLFF.